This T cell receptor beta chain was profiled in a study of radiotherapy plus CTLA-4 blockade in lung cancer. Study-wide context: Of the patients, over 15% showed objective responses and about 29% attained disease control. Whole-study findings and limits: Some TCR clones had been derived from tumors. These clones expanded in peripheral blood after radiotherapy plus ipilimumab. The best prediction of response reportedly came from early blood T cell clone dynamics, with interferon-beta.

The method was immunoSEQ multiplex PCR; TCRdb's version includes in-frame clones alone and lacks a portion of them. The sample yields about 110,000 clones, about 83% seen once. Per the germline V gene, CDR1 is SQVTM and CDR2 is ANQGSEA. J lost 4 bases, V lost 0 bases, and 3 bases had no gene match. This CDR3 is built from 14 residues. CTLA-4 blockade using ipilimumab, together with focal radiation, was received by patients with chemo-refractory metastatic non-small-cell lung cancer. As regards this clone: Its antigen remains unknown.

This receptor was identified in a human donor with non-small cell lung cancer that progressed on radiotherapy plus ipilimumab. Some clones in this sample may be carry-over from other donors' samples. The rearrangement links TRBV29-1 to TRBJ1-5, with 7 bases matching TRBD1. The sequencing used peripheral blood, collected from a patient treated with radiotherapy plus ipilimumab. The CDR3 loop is CSVEEEGANQPQHF. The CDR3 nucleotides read TGCAGCGTTGAAGAGGAGGGGGCAAATCAGCCCCAGCATTTT.